The 26 T cell receptor beta chains given below trace back to one sample, sequenced in a study of a mutant IDH1 vaccine in newly diagnosed glioma. Time point reported: week 35, safety follow-up. It was 300 ug of mutant IDH1 20-mer peptide that made up each vaccine dose, given with topical imiquimod. TCRdb keeps only in-frame clones here, not all; method: immunoSEQ multiplex PCR. Found here are about 47,000 clones, more than 70% of them singletons; the top ten hold under 7.5%. For these receptors, no antigen is known. Sequences were derived from PBMCs, sampled from a glioma patient whose treatment included an IDH1 peptide vaccine. The receptor set was obtained from a woman in her forties with glioma.

V is TRBV30 and J is TRBJ2-3; maybe TRBD2 (6 bases). The CDR3 contains 17 residues. V was cut by 0 bases and J by 0 bases, with 16 bases left in between. Per germline, CDR1 GTSNPN and CDR2 SVGIG (reference sequence). CDR3 nucleotides: TGTGCCTGGAGTGTCGCGTGGGGTAGCGGTAGCACAGATACGCAGTATTTT. Protein sequence: CAWSVAWGSGSTDTQYF. The entire variable domain, with the rest obtained from reference TRBV30 and TRBJ2-3, is as follows: SQTIHQWPATLVQPVGSPLSLECTVEGTSNPNLYWYRQAAGRGLQLLFYSVGIGQISSEVPQNLSASRPQDRQFILSSKKLLLSDSGFYLCAWSVAWGSGSTDTQYFGPGTRLTVL.

This chain links TRBV7-2 with TRBJ1-5; 7 bases line up with TRBD1. The CDR3 runs to 14 residues. CDR1 and CDR2 from the germline V gene are SGHTA and FQGNSA. Trimming removed 6 bases from V and 4 bases from J; junction bases left unmatched: 6. As DNA, the CDR3 is TGTGCCAGCAGTGCCGGGACAGTGAATCAGCCCCAGCATTTT. It encodes CASSAGTVNQPQHF.

This clone was counted once. This chain connects TRBV30 to TRBJ2-3, with 13 bases lining up with TRBD2. CDR1 is GTSNPN, CDR2 SVGIG, per germline (reference sequence). After removal of 2 bases from V and 10 bases from J, the junction contained 9 bases not matched to a gene. The CDR3 length is 15 residues. CDR3 region: CAWSFTTSGRSSQYF. The CDR3 nucleotides are TGTGCCTGGAGTTTCACGACTAGCGGGAGGTCATCGCAGTATTTT.

V is TRBV11-2 and J is TRBJ2-7, with D possibly being TRBD2 (5 bases). The CDR3 covers 15 residues. V was cut by 6 bases and J by 1 base, with 16 bases left in between. Germline CDR1 SGHAT, CDR2 FQNNGV. The chain's CDR3 is CASSETEVLSYEQYF. DNA of the CDR3: TGTGCCAGCAGTGAGACGGAGGTTCTATCCTACGAGCAGTACTTC. Together with reference TRBV11-2 and TRBJ2-7, the CDR3 gives the full variable domain: EAGVAQSPRYKIIEKRQSVAFWCNPISGHATLYWYQQILGQGPKLLIQFQNNGVVDDSQLPKDRFSAERLKGVDSTLKIQPAKLEDSAVYLCASSETEVLSYEQYFGPGTRLTVT.

The rearrangement uses TRBV5-1 and TRBJ2-7; 7 bases match TRBD1. The trim removed 4 bases at V and 1 base at J, leaving 5 bases unmatched. Germline V CDR1 and CDR2: SGHRS, YFSETQ. The CDR3 runs to 14 residues. CDR3 coding DNA: TGCGCCAGCAGCACGGGACAGCAATCCTACGAGCAGTACTTC. This codes for CASSTGQQSYEQYF.

The rearrangement uses TRBV7-9 and TRBJ2-3; 7 positions agree with TRBD2. Losses at the gene ends were 4 bases for V and 2 bases for J; bases not matched to a gene: 9. From germline, CDR1 is SEHNR and CDR2 FQNEAQ (reference sequence). The CDR3 is 16 amino acids. The chain's CDR3 is CASSSSGTTYTDTQYF. CDR3 sequence (DNA): TGTGCCAGCAGCTCATCCGGGACTACCTACACAGATACGCAGTATTTT.

V gene TRBV4-3 combines with J gene TRBJ1-1; 10 bases map to TRBD1. Trimming cost V 0 bases and J 2 bases; bases outside gene matches: 6. CDR3 size: 17 residues. Per germline, CDR1 LGHNA and CDR2 YSLEER. Here the CDR3 DNA reads TGCGCCAGCAGCCAAGATGATTGGGACAGGGGAAACACTGAAGCTTTCTTT. It codes for CASSQDDWDRGNTEAFF.

The V and J genes are TRBV18 and TRBJ1-1; D possibly corresponds to TRBD1 (5 bases). The length of the CDR3 is 16 residues. The germline gives CDR1 KGHSH, CDR2 LQKENI. V was cut by 0 bases and J by 1 base, with 12 bases left in between. The CDR3 DNA reads TGTGCCAGCTCACCACCTCAGGGCTTGGGGAACACTGAAGCTTTCTTT. Translation: CASSPPQGLGNTEAFF.

The V and J genes are TRBV19 and TRBJ1-1; D perhaps matches TRBD1 (6 bases). The CDR3 has 12 residues. Germline V gene lookup returns CDR1 LNHDA and CDR2 SQIVND (reference sequence). The germline V and J ends were trimmed by 3 bases and 6 bases, with 8 bases remaining between them. DNA of the CDR3: TGTGCCAGTAGTATGAGGGGGTCTGAAGCTTTCTTT. It specifies CASSMRGSEAFF.

V is TRBV5-4 and J is TRBJ2-5; 13 positions agree with TRBD2. V lost 0 bases to trimming and J lost 5 bases; unmatched junction nucleotides: 7. The CDR3 consists of 17 residues. In germline, CDR1 is SGHNT, CDR2 YYREEE (reference sequence). The CDR3, as DNA: TGTGCCAGCAGCTTGGGGACTAGCGGGAGACGTGCGGAGACCCAGTACTTC. Encoded protein: CASSLGTSGRRAETQYF.

The J gene is TRBJ1-5, the V gene TRBV6-1; weak D call: TRBD1 (5 bases). The CDR3 is 15 amino acids. V shed 2 bases and J shed 6 bases, with 14 bases lying between them. CDR1 and CDR2 (germline): MNHNS, SASEGT. The chain's CDR3 is CASSEPRGLGQPQHF. The CDR3 coding sequence is TGTGCCAGCAGTGAACCGAGGGGACTGGGTCAGCCCCAGCATTTT.

This clone was counted once. The chain carries TRBV6-4 and TRBJ2-3; TRBD2 is a possible D gene (6 bases). The germline gives CDR1 MRHNA, CDR2 SNTAGT. V lost 3 bases, J lost 1 base, and 11 bases lay in between. There are 15 residues in the CDR3. The CDR3 nucleotides are TGTGCCAGCAGTGAAACAGGCGGGGGCACAGATACGCAGTATTTT. Protein product: CASSETGGGTDTQYF.

The chain recombines TRBV19 with TRBJ2-3; TRBD2 matches at 9 bases. Germline V gene sequence: CDR1 LNHDA, CDR2 SQIVND (reference sequence). V shed 10 bases and J 0 bases; nucleotides not matched to a gene: 5. The CDR3 extends over 14 amino acids. The CDR3 protein is CATSGGSSTDTQYF. CDR3 DNA sequence: TGTGCCACCAGCGGGGGGTCTAGCACAGATACGCAGTATTTT. Drawing the rest from reference TRBV19 and TRBJ2-3, the complete variable domain is DGGITQSPKYLFRKEGQNVTLSCEQNLNHDAMYWYRQDPGQGLRLIYYSQIVNDFQKGDIAEGYSVSREKKESFPLTVTSAQKNPTAFYLCATSGGSSTDTQYFGPGTRLTVL.

The chain uses TRBV29-1 and TRBJ2-3; D possibly corresponds to TRBD1 (5 bases). The CDR3 sequence is 12 residues long. Germline V gene sequence: CDR1 SQVTM, CDR2 ANQGSEA. V was shortened by 4 bases and J by 3 bases, with 8 bases between the two germline ends. This CDR3 reads CSVVQGTDTQYF. CDR3 bases: TGCAGCGTTGTTCAGGGAACAGATACGCAGTATTTT.

V is TRBV5-1 and J is TRBJ2-7; D possibly matches TRBD1 or TRBD2 (5 bases each). This CDR3 spans 14 amino acids. In germline, CDR1 is SGHRS, CDR2 YFSETQ. V lost 2 bases and J 2 bases, leaving 11 bases between the germline ends. The CDR3 is CASSFRDPTYEQYF. The CDR3 nucleotides are TGCGCCAGCAGCTTCCGGGACCCAACCTACGAGCAGTACTTC.

This chain links TRBV2 with TRBJ2-7; 9 bases align to TRBD1. CDR3 size: 14 residues. Trimming at V came to 5 bases and at J to 4 bases, leaving 6 bases not matched to a gene. Looked up from germline, CDR1 is SNHLY and CDR2 is FYNNEI. CDR3 amino acids: CASSPATGGYEQYF. In nucleotides, the CDR3 is TGTGCCAGCAGTCCGGCGACAGGGGGGTACGAGCAGTACTTC.

The genes are TRBV2 and TRBJ1-5; D is ambiguous. V lost 6 bases and J 2 bases, leaving 11 bases between the germline ends. This CDR3 is 14 amino acids long. CDR1 is SNHLY, CDR2 FYNNEI, per germline. The CDR3 here is CASRVGAGNQPQHF. The CDR3 region has the DNA TGTGCCAGCAGAGTGGGTGCGGGCAATCAGCCCCAGCATTTT.

The chain recombines TRBV5-1 with TRBJ1-2; D is possibly TRBD1 (6 bases). Trimming pared 2 bases from V and 2 bases from J, leaving 7 bases between. The germline CDR1 and CDR2 sequences are SGHRS and YFSETQ. This CDR3 contains 13 residues. CDR3 amino acids: CASSFTGNYGYTF. The CDR3 nucleotides read TGCGCCAGCAGCTTCACAGGGAACTATGGCTACACCTTC.

The chain uses TRBV12-5 and TRBJ2-1; TRBD1 aligns across 9 bases. This CDR3 region has 13 residues. The germline V gene encodes CDR1 LGHNT and CDR2 FRNRAP. Trimming took 1 base from V and 8 from J; bases not matched to a gene: 0. The CDR3 DNA reads TGTGCTAGTGGTTTGGGACAGGGGGATGAGCAGTTCTTC. This gives the protein CASGLGQGDEQFF.

The chain uses TRBV5-1 and TRBJ1-3; no reliable D call. CDR3 length: 14 residues. Deletions cut 5 bases from V and 0 bases from J, with 9 bases between. Germline V gene data show CDR1 as SGHRS and CDR2 as YFSETQ. The CDR3 protein is CASSAMGSGNTIYF. The CDR3 nucleotides are TGCGCCAGCAGTGCGATGGGCTCTGGAAACACCATATATTTT.

This clone was seen a handful of times. The chain joins TRBV28 to TRBJ1-1; D remains ambiguous. Germline CDR1 MDHEN, CDR2 SYDVKM. The V and J ends lost 6 bases and 0 bases respectively, with 8 bases between them. This CDR3 has 13 residues. CDR3 amino acids: CASSQPMNTEAFF. CDR3 nucleotides: TGTGCCAGCAGCCAGCCCATGAACACTGAAGCTTTCTTT.

This clone was found once. The chain has TRBV4-3 and TRBJ2-1; D perhaps matches TRBD1 (5 bases). Germline loops: CDR1 LGHNA, CDR2 YSLEER. The CDR3 runs 16 residues. With 0 bases removed from V and 8 bases from J, the gap between germline ends came to 17 bases. In DNA, the CDR3 is TGCGCCAGCAGCCAAGAAGGGGCGTCTCGGGTGGATGAGCAGTTCTTC. Translating gives CASSQEGASRVDEQFF.

The V and J genes are TRBV29-1 and TRBJ1-2, with D perhaps TRBD1 (6 bases). The length of the CDR3 is 12 residues. Per the germline V gene, CDR1 is SQVTM and CDR2 is ANQGSEA. V lost 5 bases, J lost 4 bases, and 11 bases lay in between. The CDR3 protein is CSVLQGTYGYTF. In DNA form, the CDR3 reads TGCAGCGTTTTACAGGGCACCTATGGCTACACCTTC.

The rearrangement joins TRBV6-4 to TRBJ2-1; 9 nucleotides agree with TRBD2. The germline V gene has CDR1 MRHNA and CDR2 SNTAGT. The CDR3 totals 13 residues. V dropped 2 bases and J dropped 10; count of bases not matched to a gene: 3. The CDR3: CASSDATSGEQFF. CDR3 in DNA: TGTGCCAGCAGTGACGCGACTAGCGGAGAGCAGTTCTTC.

This clone appeared once. The chain employs TRBV4-1 and TRBJ1-4, with TRBD1 as a possible D gene (6 bases). The CDR3 is 13 amino acids. Looked up from germline, CDR1 is MGHRA and CDR2 is YSYEKL. Trimming cost V 8 bases and J 2 bases, with 9 bases left between them. The CDR3 protein is CASATGTNEKLFF. CDR3 DNA sequence: TGCGCCAGCGCCACAGGGACTAATGAAAAACTGTTTTTT.

This clone was observed a few times. The CDR3 here is CASSGLSSGQGTLHF. The CDR3 DNA is TGTGCCAGTAGTGGGCTGTCCTCCGGACAGGGAACCCTCCACTTT. This sequence joins TRBV19 and TRBJ1-6, with 8 bases fitting TRBD1. The CDR3 is 15 amino acids. CDR1 and CDR2 (germline): LNHDA, SQIVND (reference sequence). V was clipped by 5 bases and J by 14 bases; unmatched bases: 14.